The 20 T cell receptor beta chains listed next were all sequenced from one sample in a study of blood T cell repertoires in COVID-19. Sequenced by immunoSEQ multiplex PCR; TCRdb stores in-frame clones only, minus some. The data show about 120,000 clones, about 83% seen once. Sequenced sample: PBMCs or T cells enriched from blood (not recorded which). Receptors originate from a woman aged 30 to 39 who had recovered from COVID-19.

V gene TRBV4-1 combines with J gene TRBJ1-2, with TRBD1 matching 7 bases. Trimming removed 6 bases from V and 8 bases from J; junction bases left unmatched: 9. The CDR3 is made up of 13 amino acids. The germline CDR1 and CDR2 sequences are MGHRA and YSYEKL. The CDR3 reads CASRPTGSGGYTF. Here the CDR3 DNA reads TGCGCCAGCAGACCGACAGGGAGTGGCGGCTACACCTTC.

The CDR3 DNA follows: TGTGCCAGTAGTATAACCTGGGACAGGCCAACTGAAGCTTTCTTT. Residues: CASSITWDRPTEAFF. This sequence joins TRBV19 and TRBJ1-1; 8 bases are a match to TRBD1. J gave up 5 bases and V 2 bases, and 7 bases lay outside the gene matches. Germline V CDR1 and CDR2: LNHDA, SQIVND (reference sequence). This CDR3 spans 15 amino acids. Based on the CDR3 plus reference TRBV19 and TRBJ1-1, the full variable domain is DGGITQSPKYLFRKEGQNVTLSCEQNLNHDAMYWYRQDPGQGLRLIYYSQIVNDFQKGDIAEGYSVSREKKESFPLTVTSAQKNPTAFYLCASSITWDRPTEAFFGQGTRLTVV.

The chain links TRBV4-3 to TRBJ2-3, with 7 bases fitting TRBD2. Germline V CDR1 and CDR2: LGHNA, YSLEER. Trimming took 3 bases from V and 2 from J; bases not matched to a gene: 8. There are 16 residues in the CDR3. CDR3: CASSQGEGGHTDTQYF. CDR3 nucleotide sequence: TGCGCCAGCAGCCAGGGGGAGGGTGGACACACAGATACGCAGTATTTT.

V gene TRBV4-3 combines with J gene TRBJ2-3, with D tentatively TRBD2 (5 bases). Trimming removed 1 base at V and 6 bases at J, with 17 bases between. Germline CDR1 is LGHNA and CDR2 is YSLEER. This CDR3 is built from 16 residues. CDR3 residues: CASSQAPGNPVDTQYF. As DNA, the CDR3 is TGCGCCAGCAGCCAAGCACCCGGGAATCCGGTGGATACGCAGTATTTT.

The chain couples TRBV29-1 to TRBJ2-1; 9 positions agree with TRBD1. The V gene's germline CDR1 is SQVTM and CDR2 ANQGSEA. CDR3 size: 17 residues. Trimming cost V 3 bases and J 7 bases; bases outside gene matches: 16. Written as DNA, the CDR3 is TGCAGCGTTGAGCTCTATTATGGACAGGGGTTGACGAATGAGCAGTTCTTC. It translates to CSVELYYGQGLTNEQFF.

The gene calls are TRBV11-2 and TRBJ2-5, with D possibly being TRBD1 (7 bases). The germline gives CDR1 SGHAT, CDR2 FQNNGV. Trimming shortened V by 5 bases and J by 5 bases, and 21 bases separated the two germline ends. This CDR3 is 16 amino acids long. The CDR3 region has the DNA TGTGCCAGCAGCCGAAGGGGAACAGGGGCGGGGGAGACCCAGTACTTC. The encoded protein is CASSRRGTGAGETQYF.

This clone was observed a handful of times. The chain combines TRBV30 with TRBJ2-2; no reliable D call. Germline V gene sequence: CDR1 GTSNPN, CDR2 SVGIG (reference sequence). The V gene lost 1 base and the J gene lost 3 bases, with 12 bases spanning the gap. The CDR3 is 15 amino acids. The CDR3 spells CAWSALSGHTGELFF. In DNA form, the CDR3 reads TGTGCCTGGAGTGCCTTATCAGGTCACACCGGGGAGCTGTTTTTT.

The chain carries TRBV4-1 and TRBJ2-7; 7 nucleotides line up with TRBD2. This CDR3 comprises 15 residues. J was trimmed by 4 bases and V by 0 bases; bases with no gene match: 6. The germline gives CDR1 MGHRA, CDR2 YSYEKL. The CDR3 bases are TGCGCCAGCAGCCAAGATCGGGCGGGGGTTTACGAGCAGTACTTC. It codes for CASSQDRAGVYEQYF.

Only a few counts were recorded for this clone. The V gene is TRBV4-2, the J gene TRBJ2-3; D gene uncertain. V was cut by 8 bases and J by 0 bases, with 21 bases left in between. CDR1 is LGHNA and CDR2 is YNFKEQ in the germline V gene. There are 17 residues in the CDR3. The CDR3 region is CASCPATQGVSTDTQYF. Written as DNA, the CDR3 is TGTGCCAGCTGCCCCGCAACCCAAGGAGTTAGCACAGATACGCAGTATTTT.

The gene calls are TRBV5-4 and TRBJ2-1; 11 positions agree with TRBD2. The CDR3 loop spans 15 amino acids. CDR1 and CDR2 (germline): SGHNT, YYREEE (reference sequence). After removal of 3 bases from V and 5 bases from J, the junction contained 4 bases not matched to a gene. CDR3 bases: TGTGCCAGCAGCTGGACTAGCGGGCTAAACAATGAGCAGTTCTTC. It specifies CASSWTSGLNNEQFF.

The rearrangement joins TRBV19 to TRBJ2-7; 8 bases map to TRBD1. Per germline, CDR1 LNHDA and CDR2 SQIVND (reference sequence). The V gene end was trimmed by 5 bases and the J gene end by 6 bases; junction bases not matched to a gene: 6. The CDR3 runs 13 residues. The CDR3 loop is CASSWTGFREQYF. The CDR3 DNA is TGTGCCAGTAGTTGGACAGGGTTCCGCGAGCAGTACTTC.

In this sample, this clone turned up a few times. The chain employs TRBV6-5 and TRBJ2-3, with D possibly matching TRBD1 (6 bases). Trimming shortened V by 6 bases and J by 2 bases, and 12 bases separated the two germline ends. In germline, CDR1 is MNHEY, CDR2 SVGAGI. The CDR3 has 14 amino acids. CDR3 sequence: CASSLQGFTDTQYF. The CDR3 region has the DNA TGTGCCAGCAGCCTACAGGGTTTCACAGATACGCAGTATTTT.

The chain combines TRBV4-3 with TRBJ2-5; D uncertain. CDR1 is LGHNA and CDR2 is YSLEER in the germline V gene. CDR3 length: 15 amino acids. Trimming stripped 0 bases from V and 1 base from J, with 9 bases between. The DNA of the CDR3 is TGCGCCAGCAGCCAAGAATACAGTGTCCAAGAGACCCAGTACTTC. Residues: CASSQEYSVQETQYF.

The chain employs TRBV5-4 and TRBJ2-7, with D tentatively TRBD1 (6 bases). This CDR3 spans 14 amino acids. Germline values: CDR1 SGHNT, CDR2 YYREEE (reference sequence). V gave up 3 bases and J gave up 3 bases, with 13 bases separating them. As DNA, the CDR3 is TGTGCCAGCAGCTCCCGGTCAGGGGACTACGAGCAGTACTTC. Translated: CASSSRSGDYEQYF.

The chain has TRBV2 and TRBJ2-7; tentative D call: TRBD1 (5 bases). Germline V CDR1 and CDR2: SNHLY, FYNNEI. V lost 10 bases and J 0 bases, leaving 16 bases between the germline ends. This CDR3 region has 14 residues. The CDR3, as DNA: TGTGCCACCCGTCAATCGGACATCTCCTACGAGCAGTACTTC. It yields the protein CATRQSDISYEQYF.

The J gene is TRBJ1-5, the V gene TRBV19, with 9 bases identical to TRBD1. The germline V gene encodes CDR1 LNHDA and CDR2 SQIVND (reference sequence). The V segment lost 7 bases and the J segment 5 bases; nucleotides outside the gene matches: 12. The CDR3 runs to 16 residues. In DNA form, the CDR3 reads TGTGCCAGTAAACCGGGACAGGGAGATTTCTATCAGCCCCAGCATTTT. Its translation: CASKPGQGDFYQPQHF. The full variable domain, in which reference TRBV19 and TRBJ1-5 provide the parts outside the CDR3, is DGGITQSPKYLFRKEGQNVTLSCEQNLNHDAMYWYRQDPGQGLRLIYYSQIVNDFQKGDIAEGYSVSREKKESFPLTVTSAQKNPTAFYLCASKPGQGDFYQPQHFGDGTRLSIL.

The chain employs TRBV28 and TRBJ2-7; 10 bases are a match to TRBD2. J gave up 7 bases and V 5 bases, and 8 bases lay outside the gene matches. The CDR3 runs to 14 residues. Germline V gene data show CDR1 as MDHEN and CDR2 as SYDVKM. As DNA, the CDR3 is TGTGCCAGCAGTCCTAGCGGGAGACCGGGGGAGCAGTACTTC. It translates to CASSPSGRPGEQYF.

The V call is TRBV2, the J call TRBJ2-1, with 12 bases aligning to TRBD2. The germline CDR1 and CDR2 sequences are SNHLY and FYNNEI. This CDR3 is built from 14 residues. After removal of 8 bases from V and 7 bases from J, the junction contained 6 bases not matched to a gene. In DNA, the CDR3 is TGTGCCAGCCAGACTAGCGGGAGTCGTAATGAGCAGTTCTTC. Amino acids: CASQTSGSRNEQFF.

CDR3 coding DNA: TGTGCCAGCAGCCATGACAGCCCCCAGGGCCACCAAGAGACCCAGTACTTC. As protein: CASSHDSPQGHQETQYF. J is TRBJ2-5 and V is TRBV7-9; D may be TRBD1 (5 bases). The CDR3 runs to 17 residues. Germline assignment: CDR1 SEHNR and CDR2 FQNEAQ (reference sequence). Trimming left V 5 bases short and J 0 bases short, with 19 bases between.

The chain carries TRBV6-2 or TRBV6-3 and TRBJ2-1; weak D call: TRBD1 (6 bases). Looked up from germline, CDR1 is MNHEY and CDR2 is SVGEGT. This CDR3 is built from 14 residues. Trimming removed 1 base at V and 5 bases at J, with 9 bases between. The DNA of the CDR3 is TGTGCCAGCAGTTACTGGACAGAAAACAATGAGCAGTTCTTC. Translating it yields CASSYWTENNEQFF.